One T cell receptor (beta chain) is described in this entry. The antigen is not known. The germline CDR1 and CDR2 sequences are GTSNPN and SVGIG (reference sequence). The CDR3 runs 13 residues. V was clipped by 5 bases and J by 2 bases, with 12 bases between them. Researchers ran the PCR with 60 Vbeta and 13 Jbeta primers. This table comes from immunoSEQ multiplex PCR, and its TCRdb copy is limited to in-frame clones, with some not included. The sample shows 130,000 or so clones, less than 85% of them seen only once. The data belong to a study of cytomegalovirus exposure and HLA in healthy donors. Study-wide findings and caveats: The authors enumerated around 150 TCR beta chains as linked to cytomegalovirus. For TCR beta chains, V- and J-gene trimming was later linked to a missense DCLRE1C variant.

The sequence came from a man aged 35-49 years in good health and CMV-seronegative. Sequenced sample: PBMCs. This chain joins TRBV30 and TRBJ1-2, with D uncertain. CDR3 protein: CAWAGGPNYGYTF. Written as DNA, the CDR3 is TGTGCCTGGGCGGGCGGGCCGAACTATGGCTACACCTTC.